This T cell receptor beta chain was identified during a study of blood T cell repertoires in COVID-19. Background on the study: Samples came from the United States, Italy and Spain, spanning acute and convalescent COVID-19. PBMCs, B-cell-depleted T cells, or T cells were the source of the cDNA or gDNA that made up the material.

The CDR3 contains 18 residues. Between the trimmed V and J ends, which lost 4 bases and 6 bases, there was a span of 26 bases. In germline, CDR1 is SGDLS, CDR2 YYNGEE. Study processing details: Estimation of nucleated cell counts relied on the amplification of reference gene primers. Generated by immunoSEQ multiplex PCR, the TCRdb table keeps only in-frame clones and is missing some. That table furnishes V, J and clone size, whereas the DNA furnished D and trimming. Among approximately 30,000 clones listed, 91% were seen once. The sequence derives from a human donor with active COVID-19. The donor label of this sample is uncertain. What was sequenced was peripheral blood. The V gene is TRBV9, the J gene TRBJ2-1; tentatively, D is TRBD2 (6 bases). The CDR3 DNA is TGTGCCAGCAGCTCCCGGGTGGGGGGAGTCCCCTCGGGCAATGAGCAGTTCTTC. Protein: CASSSRVGGVPSGNEQFF.